This T cell receptor (beta chain) was retrieved from a study of T-cell memory formation after mild COVID-19. As for the study in general: The study found TCR clusters largely donor specific.

Study-level results: CD4+ contracting clones were found mainly in CM and EM, and CD8+ ones in EMRA. Nothing showed for sure that second-wave clones peaking on day 37 were SARS-CoV-2 specific.

TCRdb redid the calling of the 5' RACE reads with MiXCR, one entry per CDR3 protein. The profile shows about 340,000 distinct CDR3 sequences, 15% to 20% of them singletons. V lost 1 base to trimming and J lost 5 bases, with 14 bases between them. CDR3 length: 15 residues. Germline V gene data show CDR1 as LGHNA and CDR2 as YSLEER. This clonotype was recorded at least ten times. Its cognate antigen is unknown. The sequencing sample was made of PBMCs or a T cell subset sorted from them (not recorded which). The receptor's source is a man between 18 and 35 years old who had mild COVID-19 (a few samples of this study predate the infection). Cell type and time point are not known. The chain couples TRBV4-3 to TRBJ2-5; D unclear. This CDR3 is CASSQGPGFGETQYF. The CDR3 DNA is TGCGCCAGCAGCCAAGGACCCGGGTTTGGCGAGACCCAGTACTTC.